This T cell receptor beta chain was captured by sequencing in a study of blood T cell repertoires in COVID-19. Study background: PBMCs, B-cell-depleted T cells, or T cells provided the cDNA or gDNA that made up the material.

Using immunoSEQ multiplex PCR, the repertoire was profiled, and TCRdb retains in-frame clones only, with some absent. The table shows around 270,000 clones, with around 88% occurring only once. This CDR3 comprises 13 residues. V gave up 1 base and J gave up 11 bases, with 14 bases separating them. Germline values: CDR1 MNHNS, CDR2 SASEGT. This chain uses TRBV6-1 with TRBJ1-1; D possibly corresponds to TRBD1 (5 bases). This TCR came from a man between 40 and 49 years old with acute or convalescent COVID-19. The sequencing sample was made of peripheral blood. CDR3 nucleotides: TGTGCCAGCAGTGAAGACGGGACCGGGAGGGCTTTCTTT. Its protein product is CASSEDGTGRAFF.